Described below is a single TCR beta chain sequence and its context. What it recognizes is unknown. This sample was included in a study of blood T cells in healthy people across ages. General study results and limits: Naive and antigen-experienced cells were not separated, limiting conclusive comparison.

A second PCR, run for about 7 to 11 cycles, used a sample-barcoded 5' primer plus a J-beta primer mix. TCRdb ran MiXCR on the 5' RACE reads and lists one entry per CDR3 protein. Among about 1.8 million distinct CDR3 sequences listed, 49% were seen once. The germline V gene encodes CDR1 SGDLS and CDR2 YYNGEE. This CDR3 spans 14 amino acids. Trimming cost V 4 bases and J 5 bases, with 15 bases left between them. Source material: blood. This receptor was obtained from a woman aged 35 to 49 in good health. J is TRBJ2-5 and V is TRBV9; D ambiguous. DNA for the CDR3: TGTGCCAGCAGCAAGCAGGCTATAGTCGAGACCCAGTACTTC. It yields the protein CASSKQAIVETQYF.